The 19 T cell receptor beta chains listed next were all sequenced from one sample in a study of glioma-infiltrating T cells after dendritic cell vaccination. Profiling relied on immunoSEQ multiplex PCR, and the TCRdb table lists in-frame clones only, not all of them. The table lists 80,000 to 95,000 clones, 85% to 90% of them singletons. The sequencing here drew on blood, taken before dendritic cell vaccination. The origin of the receptors is a human donor with glioblastoma.

The J gene is TRBJ2-7, the V gene TRBV27; possibly TRBD2 for D (6 bases). This CDR3 is built from 14 residues. From germline, CDR1 is MNHEY and CDR2 SMNVEV (reference sequence). The V end was cut by 2 bases, the J end by 2 bases, with 10 bases between. The CDR3 DNA follows: TGTGCCAGCAGTTTAGGGAGGAACGCCTACGAGCAGTACTTC. As protein: CASSLGRNAYEQYF.

This clone appeared a single time. The chain has TRBV5-1 and TRBJ1-1, with D uncertain. With 0 bases removed from V and 1 base from J, the gap between germline ends came to 4 bases. CDR3 length equals 13 residues. Per germline, CDR1 SGHRS and CDR2 YFSETQ. CDR3 nucleotides: TGCGCCAGCAGCTTGGTGGCGAACACTGAAGCTTTCTTT. Protein: CASSLVANTEAFF.

The chain is built from TRBV5-1 and TRBJ2-7, with a tentative D call TRBD1 (6 bases). Germline CDR1 is SGHRS and CDR2 is YFSETQ. The CDR3 is 16 amino acids. V lost 0 bases to trimming and J lost 9 bases, with 22 bases between them. The CDR3 loop reads CASSLASTGRGIGQYF. In DNA form, the CDR3 reads TGCGCCAGCAGCTTGGCCTCGACAGGCAGGGGCATCGGGCAGTACTTC.

This chain joins TRBV5-1 and TRBJ1-1; 9 nucleotides line up with TRBD1. V lost 6 bases to trimming and J lost 0 bases; unmatched junction nucleotides: 3. The CDR3 consists of 14 residues. Germline-derived CDR1 and CDR2 are SGHRS and YFSETQ. CDR3 amino acids: CASKGQGMNTEAFF. In DNA form, the CDR3 reads TGCGCCAGCAAAGGACAGGGGATGAACACTGAAGCTTTCTTT.

This chain joins TRBV30 and TRBJ1-4, with TRBD1 as a possible D gene (5 bases). The CDR3 runs to 14 residues. Germline CDR1 and CDR2: GTSNPN and SVGIG (reference sequence). Between the trimmed V and J ends, which lost 6 bases and 6 bases, there was a span of 17 bases. The CDR3 DNA reads TGTGCCTGCGTGAGGCAGGGTGACTATGAAAAACTGTTTTTT. Translated, it gives CACVRQGDYEKLFF.

The V gene is TRBV5-1, the J gene TRBJ1-6; TRBD1 aligns across 10 bases. The CDR3 length is 17 residues. V was pared by 0 bases and J by 8 bases, with 8 bases of the junction left unmatched. The germline CDR1 and CDR2 sequences are SGHRS and YFSETQ. CDR3 amino acids: CASSLALTGQGYSPLHF. The CDR3 DNA is TGCGCCAGCAGCTTGGCCCTTACGGGACAGGGGTATTCACCCCTCCACTTT.

This clone was detected once. The gene calls are TRBV6-1 and TRBJ2-7; 7 positions match TRBD1. Trimming removed 8 bases from V and 0 bases from J; junction bases left unmatched: 7. The CDR3 spans 14 residues. Germline V gene data show CDR1 as MNHNS and CDR2 as SASEGT. The CDR3 bases are TGTGCCAGCCACGAAGGGACAGCCTCCTACGAGCAGTACTTC. Translating gives CASHEGTASYEQYF.

This chain uses TRBV5-1 with TRBJ2-3, with 8 positions matching TRBD2. Trimming cost V 2 bases and J 3 bases; bases outside gene matches: 8. In germline, CDR1 is SGHRS, CDR2 YFSETQ. The CDR3 contains 16 residues. The CDR3 reads CASSFTLAGTTDTQYF. Written as DNA, the CDR3 is TGCGCCAGCAGCTTTACCCTAGCGGGTACAACAGATACGCAGTATTTT.

This chain links TRBV29-1 with TRBJ1-5, with TRBD1 as a possible D gene (6 bases). The CDR3 covers 14 residues. The V gene lost 4 bases and the J gene lost 7 bases, with 17 bases spanning the gap. Germline CDR1 SQVTM, CDR2 ANQGSEA. The DNA of the CDR3 is TGCAGCGTTGGGCCTACAGGGCCAGGGCAGCCCCAGCATTTT. This sequence encodes CSVGPTGPGQPQHF.

The rearrangement uses TRBV19 and TRBJ1-5, with a possible D match to TRBD1 (5 bases). The CDR3 has 13 residues. Trimming left V 6 bases short and J 5 bases short, with 11 bases between. Per the germline V gene, CDR1 is LNHDA and CDR2 is SQIVND (reference sequence). The CDR3 nucleotides read TGTGCCAGTAGCCTGACAGTTTATCAGCCCCAGCATTTT. Amino acid sequence: CASSLTVYQPQHF.

This chain links TRBV5-4 with TRBJ2-2; D may be TRBD1 (6 bases). This CDR3 has 15 residues. Deletions cut 0 bases from V and 1 base from J, with 7 bases between. Germline V lookup: CDR1 SGHNT, CDR2 YYREEE (reference sequence). The CDR3 nucleotides read TGTGCCAGCAGCTTGGGACAGGAGAACACCGGGGAGCTGTTTTTT. It encodes CASSLGQENTGELFF. Combining the CDR3 with reference TRBV5-4 and TRBJ2-2 gives the whole variable domain ETGVTQSPTHLIKTRGQQVTLRCSSQSGHNTVSWYQQALGQGPQFIFQYYREEENGRGNFPPRFSGLQFPNYSSELNVNALELDDSALYLCASSLGQENTGELFFGEGSRLTVL.

The gene calls are TRBV6-5 and TRBJ1-5; tentatively, D is TRBD1 (5 bases). CDR1 is MNHEY, CDR2 SVGAGI, per germline. This CDR3 comprises 15 residues. Deletions cut 5 bases from V and 4 bases from J, with 15 bases between. The CDR3 loop reads CASSPRIQGNQPQHF. CDR3 in DNA: TGTGCCAGCAGTCCGCGAATTCAGGGAAATCAGCCCCAGCATTTT.

This rearrangement joins TRBV7-3 to TRBJ2-1, with TRBD2 matching 7 bases. The ends lost 4 bases at V and 6 bases at J; junction bases unmatched: 9. Germline V gene lookup returns CDR1 SGHTA and CDR2 FQGTGA. The CDR3 loop spans 15 amino acids. CDR3 sequence: CASSSQRGKRNEQFF. The CDR3, as DNA: TGTGCCAGCAGCTCTCAGCGGGGAAAACGCAATGAGCAGTTCTTC. Together with reference TRBV7-3 and TRBJ2-1, the CDR3 gives the full variable domain: GAGVSQTPSNKVTEKGKYVELRCDPISGHTALYWYRQSLGQGPEFLIYFQGTGAADDSGLPNDRFFAVRPEGSVSTLKIQRTERGDSAVYLCASSSQRGKRNEQFFGPGTRLTVL.

This clone has a single count. CDR3: CASNSPALQPRRTEAFF. The CDR3 coding sequence is TGTGCCAGTAATTCCCCCGCGCTCCAGCCTCGGAGAACTGAAGCTTTCTTT. The chain employs TRBV19 and TRBJ1-1; the D is unclear. Germline CDR1 is LNHDA and CDR2 is SQIVND (reference sequence). V lost 7 bases to trimming and J lost 5 bases, with 26 bases between them. This CDR3 has 17 amino acids.

The chain combines TRBV6-6 with TRBJ1-2, with 7 positions matching TRBD1. The CDR3 totals 15 residues. Trimming removed 6 bases from V and 2 bases from J; junction bases left unmatched: 9. CDR1 is MNHNY, CDR2 SVGAGI, per germline (reference sequence). CDR3 sequence (DNA): TGTGCCAGCAGCCCGGGACAGAGCCCAAACTATGGCTACACCTTC. It specifies CASSPGQSPNYGYTF.

The J gene is TRBJ1-5, the V gene TRBV21-1; the table names TRBD1, a call not compared with the DNA. TRBV21-1 is classified as a pseudogene. There are 12 residues in the CDR3. The CDR3 is CAIDRGDQPQHF. CDR3 DNA: TGTGCCATCGACAGGGGGGATCAGCCCCAGCATTTT.

The CDR3 spells CASSPTSSARYEQYF. As DNA, the CDR3 is TGTGCCAGCAGCCCTACTAGCTCTGCGCGCTACGAGCAGTACTTC. The gene calls are TRBV7-6 and TRBJ2-7, with D perhaps matching TRBD2 (6 bases). V was shortened by 5 bases and J by 3 bases, with 17 bases between the two germline ends. Germline CDR1 and CDR2: SGHVS and FNYEAQ. The CDR3 is made up of 15 amino acids. The whole variable domain, remainder taken from reference TRBV7-6 and TRBJ2-7, is GAGVSQSPRYKVTKRGQDVALRCDPISGHVSLYWYRQALGQGPEFLTYFNYEAQQDKSGLPNDRFSAERPEGSISTLTIQRTEQRDSAMYRCASSPTSSARYEQYFGPGTRLTVT.

The chain recombines TRBV6-5 with TRBJ2-1; possibly TRBD1 for D (5 bases). Per the germline V gene, CDR1 is MNHEY and CDR2 is SVGAGI. The CDR3 is made up of 15 amino acids. Trimming took 6 bases from V and 2 from J, leaving 14 bases between them. For the CDR3, the DNA is TGTGCCAGCAGCTTAGACAGCCCGACCTACAATGAGCAGTTCTTC. This gives the protein CASSLDSPTYNEQFF.

The sample holds one count of this clone. The J gene is TRBJ2-1, the V gene TRBV7-3; the match to TRBD2 covers 9 bases. Germline V lookup: CDR1 SGHTA, CDR2 FQGTGA. This CDR3 spans 16 amino acids. Germline trimming cut 1 base from V and 6 bases from J; bases unmatched to any gene: 7. CDR3 DNA: TGTGCCAGCAGCTTAAATACCGGGACTAGCATCAATGAGCAGTTCTTC. Its translation: CASSLNTGTSINEQFF.